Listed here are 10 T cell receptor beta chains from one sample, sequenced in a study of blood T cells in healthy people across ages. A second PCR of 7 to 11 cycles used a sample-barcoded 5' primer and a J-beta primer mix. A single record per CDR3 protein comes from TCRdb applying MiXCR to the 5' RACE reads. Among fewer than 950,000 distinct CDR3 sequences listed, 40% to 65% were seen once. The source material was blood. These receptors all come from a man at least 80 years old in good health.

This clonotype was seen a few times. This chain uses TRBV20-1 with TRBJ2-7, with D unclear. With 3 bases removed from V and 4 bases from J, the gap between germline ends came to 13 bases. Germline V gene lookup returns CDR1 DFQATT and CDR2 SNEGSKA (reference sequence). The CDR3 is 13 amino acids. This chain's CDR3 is CSARVQPGYEQYF. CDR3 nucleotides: TGCAGTGCTAGGGTCCAGCCCGGGTACGAGCAGTACTTC.

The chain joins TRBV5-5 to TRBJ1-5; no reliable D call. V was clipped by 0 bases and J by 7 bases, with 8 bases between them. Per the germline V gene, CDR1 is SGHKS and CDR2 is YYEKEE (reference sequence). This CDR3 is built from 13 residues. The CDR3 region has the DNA TGTGCCAGCAGCTTGGACGCGGGGCAGCCCCAGCATTTT. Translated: CASSLDAGQPQHF.

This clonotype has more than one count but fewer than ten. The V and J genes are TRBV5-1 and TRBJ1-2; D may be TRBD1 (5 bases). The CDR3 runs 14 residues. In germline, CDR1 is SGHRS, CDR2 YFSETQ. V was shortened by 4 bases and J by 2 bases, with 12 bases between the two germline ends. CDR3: CASSMGRGNYGYTF. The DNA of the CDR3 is TGCGCCAGCAGCATGGGACGGGGGAACTATGGCTACACCTTC.

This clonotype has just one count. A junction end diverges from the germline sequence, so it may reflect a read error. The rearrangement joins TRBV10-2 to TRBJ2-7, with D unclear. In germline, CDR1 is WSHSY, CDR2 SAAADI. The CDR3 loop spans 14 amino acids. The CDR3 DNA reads TGCGCCAGCAGTGAGTCTGCAGCATCCTACGAGCAATACTTC. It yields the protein CASSESAASYEQYF.

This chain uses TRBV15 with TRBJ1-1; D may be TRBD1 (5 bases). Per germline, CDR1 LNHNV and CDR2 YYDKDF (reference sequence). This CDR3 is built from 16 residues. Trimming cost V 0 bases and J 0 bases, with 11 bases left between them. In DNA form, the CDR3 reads TGTGCCACCAGCAGAGATGCAGGGCGTATGAACACTGAAGCTTTCTTT. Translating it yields CATSRDAGRMNTEAFF.

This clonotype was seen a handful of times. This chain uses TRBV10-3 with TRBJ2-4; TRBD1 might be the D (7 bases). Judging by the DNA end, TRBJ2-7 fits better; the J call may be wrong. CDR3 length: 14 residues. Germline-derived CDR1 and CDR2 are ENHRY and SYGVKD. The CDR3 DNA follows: TGTGCCACCAGGGGGGATCCCATCCCTTACGAGCAGTACTTC. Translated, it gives CATRGDPIPYEQYF.

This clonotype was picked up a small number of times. CDR3 nucleotide sequence: TGCAGTGCTCAAGCGGGAGCCGAGCAGTACTTC. Translated: CSAQAGAEQYF. The rearrangement joins TRBV20-1 to TRBJ2-5; the match to TRBD2 covers 8 bases. The tail of the sequence fits TRBJ2-7 better, so the J call may be wrong. The CDR3 runs 11 residues. Germline V CDR1 and CDR2: DFQATT, SNEGSKA (reference sequence).

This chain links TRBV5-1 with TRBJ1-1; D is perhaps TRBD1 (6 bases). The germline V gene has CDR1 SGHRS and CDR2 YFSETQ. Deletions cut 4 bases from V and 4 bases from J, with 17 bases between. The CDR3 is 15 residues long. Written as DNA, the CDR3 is TGCGCCAGCAGCAAGGAGGGGGATTTCGGCACTGAAGCTTTCTTT. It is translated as CASSKEGDFGTEAFF.

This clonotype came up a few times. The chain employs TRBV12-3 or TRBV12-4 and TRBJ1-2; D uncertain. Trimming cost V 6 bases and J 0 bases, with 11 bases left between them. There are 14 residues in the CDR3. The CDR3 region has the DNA TGTGCCAGCAGCCGAGTAGAGTCTAACTATGGCTACACCTTC. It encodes CASSRVESNYGYTF.

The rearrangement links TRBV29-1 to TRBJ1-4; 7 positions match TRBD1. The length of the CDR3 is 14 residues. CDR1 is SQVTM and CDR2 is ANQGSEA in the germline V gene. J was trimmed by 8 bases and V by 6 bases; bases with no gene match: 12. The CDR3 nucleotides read TGCAGCGTGGGGAGGGGGCAGCCGAGCGAAAAACTGTTTTTT. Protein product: CSVGRGQPSEKLFF.